This passage covers 26 T cell receptor beta chains from one sample sequenced in a study of blood T cell repertoires in COVID-19. Assay used: immunoSEQ multiplex PCR; TCRdb lists only in-frame clones, some missing. The sample has some 270,000 clones, 80% to 85% seen once. Sequenced sample: peripheral blood. These receptors were collected from a person between 70 and 80 years old with COVID-19, enrolled during active disease.

The chain couples TRBV7-3 to TRBJ2-7; TRBD1 matches at 10 bases. CDR1 is SGHTA, CDR2 FQGTGA, per germline. This CDR3 is built from 14 residues. The J segment lost 3 bases and the V segment lost 3 bases, leaving 2 bases of the junction unmatched. CDR3 amino acids: CASSLRDRGYEQYF. The CDR3 DNA is TGTGCCAGCAGCTTGCGGGACAGGGGCTACGAGCAGTACTTC.

The gene calls are TRBV27 and TRBJ2-1, with D possibly matching TRBD2 (7 bases). Germline CDR1 MNHEY, CDR2 SMNVEV (reference sequence). This CDR3 region has 17 residues. Between the trimmed V and J ends, which lost 2 bases and 1 base, there was a span of 15 bases. In DNA, the CDR3 is TGTGCCAGCAGTTTAAATGCGGGGGCTGGGTCCTACAATGAGCAGTTCTTC. Protein product: CASSLNAGAGSYNEQFF.

This clone occurred once. The chain joins TRBV27 to TRBJ2-1; D remains ambiguous. Germline V gene sequence: CDR1 MNHEY, CDR2 SMNVEV (reference sequence). Trimming removed 6 bases at V and 8 bases at J, with 14 bases between. The CDR3 length is 13 residues. In nucleotides, the CDR3 is TGTGCCAGCAGCCGCCCCCCGTCGGATGAGCAGTTCTTC. Its protein is CASSRPPSDEQFF.

The J gene is TRBJ2-2, the V gene TRBV14, with D uncertain. Germline values: CDR1 SGHDN, CDR2 FVKESK. The CDR3 has 14 amino acids. V shed 1 base and J shed 4 bases, with 7 bases lying between them. The CDR3 DNA follows: TGTGCCAGCAGCCAAGGACTTATCACCGGGGAGCTGTTTTTT. This codes for CASSQGLITGELFF.

This clone was observed a single time. The chain links TRBV19 to TRBJ1-6; 10 bases fit TRBD1. Germline loops: CDR1 LNHDA, CDR2 SQIVND (reference sequence). The junction had 8 bases not matched to a gene; V was cut back by 4 bases and J by 11 bases. The CDR3 is 15 amino acids. As DNA, the CDR3 is TGTGCCAGTAGTAGCACCGGGACAGGGGTAACACCCCTCCACTTT. Protein: CASSSTGTGVTPLHF.

The rearrangement joins TRBV6-2 or TRBV6-3 to TRBJ2-7, with 7 bases aligning to TRBD2. The CDR3 has 15 amino acids. Germline CDR1 reads MNHEY; CDR2 reads SVGEGT. V lost 2 bases to trimming and J lost 4 bases; unmatched junction nucleotides: 8. This CDR3 reads CASSYLLGGKYEQYF. CDR3 nucleotides: TGTGCCAGCAGTTACCTTCTCGGGGGGAAATACGAGCAGTACTTC.

This clone was recorded once. The rearrangement joins TRBV5-1 to TRBJ2-6, with TRBD1 identical over 9 bases. The V and J ends lost 2 bases and 2 bases, in that order; junction bases with no gene match: 2. The CDR3 sequence is 16 residues long. Germline V CDR1 and CDR2: SGHRS, YFSETQ. CDR3 sequence reads: CASSFGDRAGANVLTF. Here the CDR3 DNA reads TGCGCCAGCAGCTTTGGGGACAGGGCTGGGGCCAACGTCCTGACTTTC.

CDR3 coding DNA: TGTGCCAGCAGTTCCGGGAACACTGAAGCTTTCTTT. Translating gives CASSSGNTEAFF. The gene calls are TRBV6-5 and TRBJ1-1; D not resolved. Germline-derived CDR1 and CDR2 are MNHEY and SVGAGI. The V end was cut by 4 bases, the J end by 1 base, with 4 bases between. This CDR3 spans 12 amino acids.

The chain uses TRBV5-4 and TRBJ2-3, with D perhaps TRBD2 (5 bases). This CDR3 is 13 amino acids long. The germline V gene encodes CDR1 SGHNT and CDR2 YYREEE (reference sequence). V was cut by 7 bases and J by 1 base, with 10 bases left in between. The CDR3 DNA sequence: TGTGCCAGCCTAGATAGCGGCACAGATACGCAGTATTTT. This codes for CASLDSGTDTQYF.

The chain carries TRBV5-1 and TRBJ2-7, with 8 bases identical to TRBD2. Per germline, CDR1 SGHRS and CDR2 YFSETQ. V was pared by 6 bases and J by 3 bases, with 11 bases of the junction left unmatched. CDR3 size: 15 residues. The CDR3 here is CASTPSGGGVYEQYF. DNA for the CDR3: TGCGCCAGCACCCCCTCCGGGGGGGGAGTCTACGAGCAGTACTTC.

The sample holds one count of this clone. CDR3 region: CASSAGRTGGNYGYTF. CDR3 nucleotide sequence: TGTGCCAGCAGTGCCGGGAGGACAGGGGGGAACTATGGCTACACCTTC. V is TRBV6-1 and J is TRBJ1-2; 10 nucleotides match TRBD1. With 4 bases clipped from V and 2 bases from J, the junction kept 7 bases outside the gene matches. The germline CDR1 and CDR2 sequences are MNHNS and SASEGT. The length of the CDR3 is 16 residues.

This chain links TRBV2 with TRBJ2-1; 9 positions match TRBD2. The V gene end was trimmed by 3 bases and the J gene end by 6 bases; junction bases not matched to a gene: 3. The CDR3 is 14 residues long. CDR1 is SNHLY and CDR2 is FYNNEI in the germline V gene. Written as DNA, the CDR3 is TGTGCCAGCAGTGAGACTAGCGGTTTCAATGAGCAGTTCTTC. It encodes CASSETSGFNEQFF. Based on the CDR3 plus reference TRBV2 and TRBJ2-1, the full variable domain is EPEVTQTPSHQVTQMGQEVILRCVPISNHLYFYWYRQILGQKVEFLVSFYNNEISEKSEIFDDQFSVERPDGSNFTLKIRSTKLEDSAMYFCASSETSGFNEQFFGPGTRLTVL.

The V call is TRBV19, the J call TRBJ1-2; D call uncertain. The length of the CDR3 is 15 residues. The V gene lost 0 bases and the J gene lost 4 bases, with 12 bases spanning the gap. From germline, CDR1 is LNHDA and CDR2 SQIVND (reference sequence). CDR3 protein: CASSIDWLAVYGYTF. The CDR3 coding sequence is TGTGCCAGTAGTATAGATTGGTTGGCAGTCTATGGCTACACCTTC.

The V and J genes are TRBV11-2 and TRBJ1-1; TRBD1 agrees at 8 bases. Germline lookup yields CDR1 SGHAT and CDR2 FQNNGV. Trimming took 1 base from V and 8 from J; bases not matched to a gene: 6. This CDR3 has 14 amino acids. DNA for the CDR3: TGTGCCAGCAGCTTAGTGATAGGACAGGGAGAAGCTTTCTTT. Its translation is CASSLVIGQGEAFF.

This clone was counted only a few times. The CDR3 nucleotides are TGTGCCAGCAGCCAAGATGGTACGGTCGACAATGAGCAGTTCTTC. Translated, it gives CASSQDGTVDNEQFF. This chain uses TRBV3-1 (or the pseudogene TRBV3-2) with TRBJ2-1, with D uncertain. Germline-derived CDR1 and CDR2 are LGHDT and YNNKEL (reference sequence). Between the trimmed V and J ends, which lost 0 bases and 5 bases, there was a span of 11 bases. This CDR3 region has 15 residues.

A few counts support this clone. The chain carries TRBV19 and TRBJ1-1, with 12 positions matching TRBD1. This CDR3 has 16 residues. In germline, CDR1 is LNHDA, CDR2 SQIVND (reference sequence). V was clipped by 7 bases and J by 1 base; unmatched bases: 7. The CDR3 DNA reads TGTGCCAGTATGGCAGGGACAGGGGGCCGGAACACTGAAGCTTTCTTT. It is translated as CASMAGTGGRNTEAFF.

The rearrangement links TRBV6-2 or TRBV6-3 to TRBJ2-1; 7 positions agree with TRBD2. J was trimmed by 7 bases and V by 0 bases; bases with no gene match: 12. In germline, CDR1 is MNHEY, CDR2 SVGEGT. This CDR3 contains 17 residues. CDR3 DNA sequence: TGTGCCAGCAGTTACTCTAGGACCGGGACTACGGTGAATGAGCAGTTCTTC. It specifies CASSYSRTGTTVNEQFF.

The genes are TRBV25-1 and TRBJ2-5, with TRBD2 identical over 9 bases. After removal of 3 bases from V and 5 bases from J, the junction contained 4 bases not matched to a gene. There are 14 residues in the CDR3. Germline lookup yields CDR1 MGHDK and CDR2 SYGVNS. The CDR3, as DNA: TGTGCCAGCAGTGATAGCGGGAGAGGGGAGACCCAGTACTTC. It codes for CASSDSGRGETQYF. Based on the CDR3 plus reference TRBV25-1 and TRBJ2-5, the full variable domain is EADIYQTPRYLVIGTGKKITLECSQTMGHDKMYWYQQDPGMELHLIHYSYGVNSTEKGDLSSESTVSRIRTEHFPLTLESARPSHTSQYLCASSDSGRGETQYFGPGTRLLVL.

This chain links TRBV29-1 with TRBJ1-2; 10 positions match TRBD1. From germline, CDR1 is SQVTM and CDR2 ANQGSEA. The CDR3 has 13 residues. The V and J ends lost 1 base and 14 bases, in that order; junction bases with no gene match: 10. The CDR3 is CSVEGGTGVRETF. The CDR3 DNA reads as TGCAGCGTTGAAGGCGGGACAGGGGTCAGGGAGACCTTC.

The CDR3 is CASSDLVGLEKLFF. CDR3 nucleotides: TGTGCCAGCAGCGACTTAGTCGGCTTGGAAAAACTGTTTTTT. The rearrangement uses TRBV7-9 and TRBJ1-4; no clear D. The V and J ends lost 5 bases and 8 bases respectively, with 15 bases between them. The CDR3 sequence is 14 residues long. Looked up from germline, CDR1 is SEHNR and CDR2 is FQNEAQ (reference sequence).

The gene calls are TRBV9 and TRBJ1-5; unclear D gene. Germline V gene data show CDR1 as SGDLS and CDR2 as YYNGEE. The CDR3 extends over 14 amino acids. Trimming took 4 bases from V and 2 from J, leaving 10 bases between them. CDR3 region: CASSPGSGNQPQHF. The CDR3 DNA is TGTGCCAGCAGCCCCGGCAGCGGCAATCAGCCCCAGCATTTT. The whole variable domain, remainder taken from reference TRBV9 and TRBJ1-5, is DSGVTQTPKHLITATGQRVTLRCSPRSGDLSVYWYQQSLDQGLQFLIQYYNGEERAKGNILERFSAQQFPDLHSELNLSSLELGDSALYFCASSPGSGNQPQHFGDGTRLSIL.

This rearrangement joins TRBV24-1 to TRBJ1-5; a possible D gene is TRBD1 (6 bases). With 4 bases removed from V and 2 bases from J, the gap between germline ends came to 11 bases. The CDR3 covers 15 residues. CDR1 KGHDR and CDR2 SFDVKD come from the germline V gene. This CDR3 is CATSEGPGGNQPQHF. The CDR3 bases are TGTGCCACCAGTGAGGGCCCAGGGGGCAATCAGCCCCAGCATTTT.

This clone showed up just a few times. The CDR3 DNA reads TGTGCCAGCAGCTTAGTGGGCTTCTCAGATGCCGACGAGCAGTACTTC. It translates to CASSLVGFSDADEQYF. The chain uses TRBV7-9 and TRBJ2-7; the D is unclear. This CDR3 has 16 amino acids. The V end lost 1 base, the J end lost 5 bases, and 18 bases lay between the germline ends. Germline lookup yields CDR1 SEHNR and CDR2 FQNEAQ (reference sequence).

The chain couples TRBV6-2 or TRBV6-3 to TRBJ1-5, with D possibly TRBD1 on 6 matching bases. CDR3 length: 14 amino acids. Trimming removed 4 bases from V and 3 bases from J, with 10 bases in between. CDR1 and CDR2 (germline): MNHEY, SVGEGT. The CDR3, as DNA: TGTGCCAGCAGTTCCGGGACAACCAATCAGCCCCAGCATTTT. Translated, it gives CASSSGTTNQPQHF.

The rearrangement uses TRBV19 and TRBJ1-4; D not certain. CDR1 LNHDA and CDR2 SQIVND come from the germline V gene (reference sequence). This CDR3 has 17 residues. The V and J ends lost 1 base and 0 bases respectively, with 12 bases between them. DNA of the CDR3: TGTGCCAGTAGTATAGGACGGCCCGGGGCAACTAATGAAAAACTGTTTTTT. Residues: CASSIGRPGATNEKLFF.

This clone was recorded only once. The chain recombines TRBV12-3 or TRBV12-4 with TRBJ1-2; D gene ambiguous. This CDR3 contains 13 residues. V shed 6 bases and J shed 1 base, with 9 bases lying between them. The CDR3 loop reads CASRAGGNYGYTF. CDR3 nucleotide sequence: TGTGCCAGCAGAGCGGGAGGTAACTATGGCTACACCTTC.